This TCR beta chain derives from a study of metastatic and nonmetastatic thyroid tumors. TCRdb recomputed clones from the PCR reads via MiXCR. Seen here are about 24,000 clones, over 25% observed once, and the top ten hold around 18%. Patients underwent thyroid surgery, and none had received any treatment before it. Germline assignment: CDR1 MGHRA and CDR2 YSYEKL. The CDR3 runs 18 residues. With 1 base clipped from V and 3 bases from J, the junction kept 14 bases outside the gene matches. A note on this clone: As yet, its antigen is unknown.

The study, taken as a whole, reports: In both blood and tumor samples, TCR beta diversity was reported significantly higher for malignant than benign nodules.

The V call is TRBV4-1, the J call TRBJ2-7; 8 bases map to TRBD1. The sequenced sample consisted of blood. The sequence came from a male donor with papillary thyroid cancer or a benign thyroid nodule (not recorded which). Some clones in this sample may be carry-over from other donors' samples. The DNA for the CDR3 is TGCGCCAGCAGCCAAGGGGGACAGGTTAATGGCTTGTTCTACGAGCAGTACTTC. It specifies CASSQGGQVNGLFYEQYF.